This TCR beta chain was recorded in a study of cytomegalovirus exposure and HLA in healthy donors. Study-wide points: Most TCR sequences showed up rarely, but some public TCRs showed up in many donors.

The V gene end was trimmed by 6 bases and the J gene end by 6 bases; junction bases not matched to a gene: 3. The CDR3 sequence is 13 residues long. The germline V gene has CDR1 MDHEN and CDR2 SYDVKM. Points on this clone: Its antigen is not known.

PCR primers comprised 60 Vbeta and 13 Jbeta primers. The repertoire was sequenced with immunoSEQ multiplex PCR; TCRdb's copy has only in-frame clones and lacks some. Here the sample spans tens of thousands of clones, under 70% being singletons. Input material: PBMCs. This TCR was recovered from a woman aged 45-65 years in good health and CMV-seronegative. This sequence joins TRBV28 and TRBJ2-4, with 9 bases lining up with TRBD1. CDR3 region: CASRGQGGNIQYF. CDR3 nucleotides: TGTGCCAGCAGGGGACAGGGAGGAAACATTCAGTACTTC.